The 23 T cell receptor beta chains below come from one sample, sequenced in a study of blood T cells in healthy people across ages. The use of a sample-barcoded 5' primer and a J-beta primer mix characterized a second PCR of about 7 to 12 cycles. Using its own MiXCR run on the 5' RACE reads, TCRdb lists one record per CDR3 protein. Of roughly 830,000 distinct CDR3 sequences in the sample, 62% were seen once. Sequencing was carried out using blood. Source of these receptors: a man aged 25-40 years in good health.

V usage is TRBV10-2 and J usage is TRBJ2-5; 10 positions agree with TRBD1. The trim removed 6 bases at V and 2 bases at J, leaving 6 bases unmatched. The germline CDR1 and CDR2 sequences are WSHSY and SAAADI. The CDR3 has 15 residues. CDR3 coding DNA: TGCGCCAGCAGCGGTGGGACAGGGGTTCAAGAGACCCAGTACTTC. It translates to CASSGGTGVQETQYF.

The chain uses TRBV28 and TRBJ2-5, with D tentatively TRBD1 or TRBD2 (5 bases each). The J call is doubtful: the DNA matches TRBJ2-7 better. From germline, CDR1 is MDHEN and CDR2 SYDVKM. This CDR3 comprises 14 residues. The CDR3 loop reads CASIISGPSNEQYF. The CDR3 nucleotides read TGTGCCAGCATAATCTCGGGACCCAGTAACGAGCAGTACTTC.

The V and J genes are TRBV12-3 or TRBV12-4 and TRBJ2-6; maybe TRBD2 (5 bases). The CDR3 consists of 15 residues. The V end was cut by 5 bases, the J end by 4 bases, with 12 bases between. CDR3 sequence: CASSAARAGANVLTF. The CDR3 nucleotides are TGTGCCAGCAGTGCTGCGAGGGCAGGGGCCAACGTCCTGACTTTC.

This clonotype was observed many times. The CDR3 sequence: CASSFSYNEQFF. The CDR3 bases are TGTGCCAGCAGCTTTTCCTACAATGAGCAGTTCTTC. J is TRBJ2-1 and V is TRBV12-3 or TRBV12-4; D call uncertain. Trimming stripped 6 bases from V and 1 base from J, with 4 bases between. The CDR3 totals 12 residues.

This chain joins TRBV6-5 and TRBJ2-1, with 9 bases lining up with TRBD1. With V trimmed by 2 bases and J by 6 bases, 8 bases remained unmatched. Per germline, CDR1 MNHEY and CDR2 SVGAGI. This CDR3 spans 16 amino acids. The CDR3 DNA sequence: TGTGCCAGCAGTTACCCCCGGACAGGGGTTGCCAATGAGCAGTTCTTC. Its protein product is CASSYPRTGVANEQFF.

This clonotype was counted only a few times. The V gene is TRBV5-6, the J gene TRBJ1-2; a possible D gene is TRBD1 (5 bases). The V gene lost 4 bases and the J gene lost 2 bases, with 12 bases spanning the gap. In germline, CDR1 is SGHDT, CDR2 YYEEEE. This CDR3 has 14 residues. CDR3 residues: CASSQATVNYGYTF. The CDR3 nucleotides read TGTGCCAGCAGCCAGGCGACAGTCAACTATGGCTACACCTTC.

A few counts support this clonotype. The chain is built from TRBV7-9 and TRBJ2-4; D perhaps matches TRBD1 (6 bases). Trimming shortened V by 6 bases and J by 8 bases, and 11 bases separated the two germline ends. This CDR3 has 12 amino acids. The germline gives CDR1 SEHNR, CDR2 FQNEAQ (reference sequence). This chain's CDR3 is CASRPEGDIQYF. The CDR3 DNA reads TGTGCCAGCAGACCTGAGGGGGACATTCAGTACTTC.

This clonotype came up once. The V gene is TRBV10-3, the J gene TRBJ1-4; TRBD1 might be the D (6 bases). The CDR3 length is 13 residues. Germline V CDR1 and CDR2: ENHRY, SYGVKD. The V gene lost 6 bases and the J gene lost 5 bases, with 10 bases spanning the gap. Here the CDR3 DNA reads TGTGCCATCAGCGCAGGGACAAATGAAAAACTGTTTTTT. It encodes CAISAGTNEKLFF.

This clonotype has only a few counts. The chain carries TRBV9 and TRBJ2-7; D may be TRBD1 or TRBD2 (5 bases each). The CDR3 sequence is 13 residues long. Trimming cost V 3 bases and J 0 bases, with 7 bases left between them. Germline V gives CDR1 SGDLS, CDR2 YYNGEE. The CDR3 loop is CASSGGVSYEQYF. CDR3 DNA sequence: TGTGCCAGCAGCGGAGGGGTCTCCTACGAGCAGTACTTC. Variable domain in full (rest from reference TRBV9 and TRBJ2-7): DSGVTQTPKHLITATGQRVTLRCSPRSGDLSVYWYQQSLDQGLQFLIQYYNGEERAKGNILERFSAQQFPDLHSELNLSSLELGDSALYFCASSGGVSYEQYFGPGTRLTVT.

The chain is built from TRBV4-1 and TRBJ1-6; 11 bases match TRBD1. The CDR3 has 16 amino acids. CDR1 and CDR2 from the germline V gene are MGHRA and YSYEKL. V lost 4 bases to trimming and J lost 7 bases; unmatched junction nucleotides: 6. CDR3 in DNA: TGCGCCAGCAGCCCGGGACAGGGGGTTAAAAATTCACCCCTCCACTTT. This gives the protein CASSPGQGVKNSPLHF.

V is TRBV6-2 or TRBV6-3 and J is TRBJ2-1, with D unresolved. The ends were cut back, 0 bases at V and 6 bases at J, with 6 bases in the middle. The CDR3 totals 13 residues. Per the germline V gene, CDR1 is MNHEY and CDR2 is SVGEGT. The CDR3 sequence: CASSYSVPNEQFF. The CDR3 DNA reads TGTGCCAGCAGTTACTCGGTACCCAATGAGCAGTTCTTC.

The chain recombines TRBV7-2 with TRBJ1-6; D might be TRBD1 (5 bases). Germline V gene lookup returns CDR1 SGHTA and CDR2 FQGNSA. The CDR3 sequence is 16 residues long. Trimming left V 1 base short and J 10 bases short, with 17 bases between. CDR3 residues: CASSLGAGPISSPLHF. The CDR3 coding sequence is TGTGCCAGCAGCTTAGGGGCGGGGCCTATATCCTCACCCCTCCACTTT.

This chain uses TRBV29-1 with TRBJ2-7, with a possible D match to TRBD1 (5 bases). V gave up 6 bases and J gave up 4 bases, with 13 bases separating them. The CDR3 runs 12 residues. Germline lookup yields CDR1 SQVTM and CDR2 ANQGSEA. The CDR3 bases are TGCAGCGTCCTTGACAGTCCGTACGAGCAGTACTTC. It yields the protein CSVLDSPYEQYF.

V usage is TRBV7-8 and J usage is TRBJ2-1, with 11 positions matching TRBD1. The junction had 8 bases not matched to a gene; V was cut back by 4 bases and J by 6 bases. Germline V gene sequence: CDR1 SGHVS, CDR2 FQNEAQ. The CDR3 consists of 16 residues. Written as DNA, the CDR3 is TGTGCCAGCAGCTCCGTACGGGGACAGGGGGTCAATGAGCAGTTCTTC. Residues: CASSSVRGQGVNEQFF.

This chain links TRBV4-3 with TRBJ2-1; 12 positions agree with TRBD2. The germline V gene encodes CDR1 LGHNA and CDR2 YSLEER. The CDR3 sequence is 18 residues long. Trimming at V came to 4 bases and at J to 0 bases, leaving 7 bases not matched to a gene. CDR3 DNA: TGCGCCAGCAGCCGAGGACTAGCGGGGCTAAGCTCCTACAATGAGCAGTTCTTC. Its translation: CASSRGLAGLSSYNEQFF.

The chain links TRBV28 to TRBJ2-5; perhaps TRBD2 as D (6 bases). CDR3 length: 15 residues. The ends were cut back, 5 bases at V and 2 bases at J, with 15 bases in the middle. CDR1 is MDHEN, CDR2 SYDVKM, per germline. CDR3 in DNA: TGTGCCAGCAGTCCCTACTTGGGGGGTCAAGAGACCCAGTACTTC. Its translation: CASSPYLGGQETQYF.

Only one count was recorded for this clonotype. The chain is built from TRBV7-2 and TRBJ2-7; 8 bases fit TRBD2. In germline, CDR1 is SGHTA, CDR2 FQGNSA. The trim removed 5 bases at V and 7 bases at J, leaving 16 bases unmatched. The CDR3 sequence is 16 residues long. This CDR3 is CASSPLIRGGYNEQYF. The CDR3 DNA reads TGTGCCAGCAGCCCGCTCATCCGGGGGGGATACAATGAGCAGTACTTC.

The V and J genes are TRBV3-1 and TRBJ2-2; D gene uncertain. This CDR3 region has 16 residues. Germline-derived CDR1 and CDR2 are LGHDT and YNNKEL (reference sequence). Between the trimmed V and J ends, which lost 0 bases and 9 bases, there was a span of 17 bases. The CDR3 coding sequence is TGTGCCAGCAGCCAAGACGACATCGTACCGTGGTGGGAGCTGTTTTTT. It codes for CASSQDDIVPWWELFF.

The chain combines TRBV7-2 with TRBJ2-7, with a tentative D call TRBD2 (5 bases). The CDR3 is made up of 14 amino acids. The germline V and J ends were trimmed by 0 bases and 6 bases, with 12 bases remaining between them. Germline lookup yields CDR1 SGHTA and CDR2 FQGNSA. Here the CDR3 DNA reads TGTGCCAGCAGCTTAGCGCTCGGGGATGTCGAGCAGTACTTC. It is translated as CASSLALGDVEQYF.

CDR3 region: CASRRQVGEQFF. The CDR3 nucleotides read TGTGCCAGCAGACGCCAGGTTGGTGAGCAGTTCTTC. The chain uses TRBV6-2 or TRBV6-3 and TRBJ2-1; D gene ambiguous. CDR3 length: 12 amino acids. Germline assignment: CDR1 MNHEY and CDR2 SVGEGT. V shed 6 bases and J shed 9 bases, with 12 bases lying between them.

This clonotype was seen once. The rearrangement links TRBV10-3 to TRBJ1-1, with TRBD1 matching 7 bases. J gave up 5 bases and V 10 bases, and 7 bases lay outside the gene matches. There are 12 residues in the CDR3. Germline lookup yields CDR1 ENHRY and CDR2 SYGVKD. For the CDR3, the DNA is TGTGCCACCACTCAGGGGGGGACTGAAGCTTTCTTT. Protein product: CATTQGGTEAFF.

The CDR3 DNA reads as TGTGCCAGCAGATCGGACAGGTCCCCCTACAATGAGCAGTTCTTC. Residues: CASRSDRSPYNEQFF. The genes are TRBV6-2 or TRBV6-3 and TRBJ2-1, with 7 bases identical to TRBD1. Germline V gene lookup returns CDR1 MNHEY and CDR2 SVGEGT. The CDR3 is 15 residues long. Germline trimming cut 6 bases from V and 2 bases from J; bases unmatched to any gene: 7.

The rearrangement links TRBV20-1 to TRBJ1-5; 10 bases match TRBD1. The length of the CDR3 is 14 residues. Germline trimming cut 5 bases from V and 6 bases from J; bases unmatched to any gene: 7. The germline CDR1 and CDR2 sequences are DFQATT and SNEGSKA (reference sequence). The CDR3 coding sequence is TGCAGTGCTCGACCGGGACAGGGGTCTCAGCCCCAGCATTTT. Translated: CSARPGQGSQPQHF.